The T cell receptor (beta chain) described here comes from a study of cytomegalovirus exposure and HLA in healthy donors. Whole-study findings and limits: In a later analysis, donors in an Asian-associated ancestry cluster reportedly had fewer N-insertions in productive TCRs than the cohort mean.

To note about this clone: The antigen remains unidentified.

This CDR3 has 11 residues. Trimming shortened V by 2 bases and J by 6 bases, and 8 bases separated the two germline ends. Germline V gene lookup returns CDR1 DFQATT and CDR2 SNEGSKA (reference sequence). It was with 60 Vbeta and 13 Jbeta primers that the PCR ran. Profiling relied on immunoSEQ multiplex PCR, and the TCRdb table lists in-frame clones only, not all of them. The sample shows 90,000 to 110,000 clones, approximately 70% of them seen only once. Sequencing was done on a sample of PBMCs. The rearrangement uses TRBV20-1 and TRBJ2-7; D may be TRBD2 (6 bases). This sequence originates from a man aged 35 to 55 in good health and CMV-seronegative. The DNA of the CDR3 is TGCAGTGCTAGACGGGGAGGCGAGCAGTACTTC. Amino acid sequence: CSARRGGEQYF.